Listed below are T cell receptor beta chains from one sample, sequenced in a study of T-cell reconstitution after alpha-beta-depleted transplantation in children. MiXCR, applied by TCRdb to the PCR reads, yields one record per CDR3 protein. The repertoire holds fewer than 550,000 distinct CDR3 sequences, with 9.5% to 12% as singletons. The material sequenced was PBMCs, mostly from graft donor cells, taken 180 days after TCRalphabeta/CD19-depleted stem cell transplant. The receptors originated from a female patient aged 2-9 years who had a stem cell transplant for aplastic anemia, so the T cells may come from the graft donor. Each CDR3 is given with its conserved first and last residue. A D gene is named only where the DNA matches it firmly. Not all rows give a size; the values are once, few, many and, for expanded clones, a class.

d_gene,v_gene,abundance,j_gene,CDR3aa,CDR3nt
TRBD1,TRBV27,few,TRBJ1-2,CASSPGHRGNYGYTF,TGTGCCAGCAGCCCGGGTCACAGGGGAAACTATGGCTACACCTTC
NA,TRBV6-5,few,TRBJ1-1,CASSYLIGQMNTEAFF,TGTGCCAGCAGTTACTTAATCGGGCAAATGAACACTGAAGCTTTCTTT
NA,TRBV27,few,TRBJ2-1,CASSWGPLQFF,TGTGCCAGCAGTTGGGGACCTCTCCAGTTCTTC
TRBD1,TRBV10-3,NA,TRBJ2-2,CAISENRGNTGELFF,TGTGCCATCAGCGAAAACAGGGGGAACACCGGGGAGCTGTTTTTT
NA,TRBV7-9,many,TRBJ1-5,CASSTNSNQPQHF,TGTGCCAGCAGCACAAATAGCAATCAGCCCCAGCATTTT
TRBD2,TRBV12-3/TRBV12-4,NA,TRBJ2-5,CASSLGGRAAETQYF,TGTGCCAGCAGTTTGGGCGGGAGGGCCGCGGAGACCCAGTACTTC
NA,TRBV7-9,many,TRBJ1-2,CASSPGTRGYGYTF,TGTGCCAGCAGCCCTGGGACTCGAGGCTATGGCTACACCTTC
TRBD1,TRBV9,NA,TRBJ2-1,CASSVGPQWGDRVFNEQFF,TGTGCCAGCAGCGTAGGTCCCCAGTGGGGGGACAGGGTGTTCAATGAGCAGTTCTTC
NA,TRBV6-2/TRBV6-3,NA,TRBJ2-4,CASNYAPDIPGSKNIQYF,TGTGCCAGCAACTATGCCCCGGACATCCCAGGGTCCAAAAACATTCAGTACTTC
TRBD1,TRBV12-3/TRBV12-4,many,TRBJ1-4,CASSSDREGEKLFF,TGTGCCAGCAGTTCGGACAGGGAAGGTGAAAAACTGTTTTTT
NA,TRBV23-1,few,TRBJ2-7,CASGDHGGSTYEQYF,TGCGCCAGCGGGGACCATGGGGGCAGCACCTACGAGCAGTACTTC
NA,TRBV29-1,few,TRBJ2-3,CSVRQDTSTDTQYF,TGCAGCGTGAGGCAGGACACTTCCACAGATACGCAGTATTTT
NA,TRBV5-1,NA,TRBJ2-7,CASSLVRDEQYF,TGCGCCAGCAGCTTGGTTAGGGACGAGCAGTACTTC
TRBD1,TRBV6-2/TRBV6-3,NA,TRBJ2-7,CASRGGVTGTYEQYF,TGTGCCTCGCGAGGGGGCGTGACCGGGACCTACGAGCAGTACTTC
TRBD2,TRBV7-6,NA,TRBJ2-1,CASSLTSGSNSYNEQFF,TGTGCCAGCAGCTTGACTAGCGGGAGTAACTCCTACAATGAGCAGTTCTTC
TRBD2,TRBV29-1,NA,TRBJ2-1,CSVGASGRSTVGNEQFF,TGCAGCGTTGGGGCTAGCGGACGAAGTACGGTAGGCAATGAGCAGTTCTTC
NA,TRBV5-1,many,TRBJ2-6,CASSFRTDGKTSGANVLTF,TGCGCCAGCAGCTTTCGGACCGACGGAAAGACCTCTGGGGCCAACGTCCTGACTTTC
NA,TRBV6-2/TRBV6-3,NA,TRBJ1-1,CASNPGGAGNTEAFF,TGTGCCAGCAACCCTGGGGGAGCCGGAAACACTGAAGCTTTCTTT
TRBD2,TRBV20-1,few,TRBJ2-1,CSARGASGNYNEQFF,TGCAGTGCTAGGGGGGCTAGCGGGAACTACAATGAGCAGTTCTTC
NA,TRBV12-2,NA,TRBJ2-7,CASRLGETSRSYEQYF,TGTGCAAGTCGCTTAGGCGAAACTAGCCGATCCTACGAGCAGTACTTC
TRBD1,TRBV29-1,few,TRBJ2-5,CSVGGQQETQYF,TGCAGCGTTGGGGGACAGCAAGAGACCCAGTACTTC
TRBD1,TRBV20-1,NA,TRBJ2-5,CSASLRGTGGPRGTQYF,TGCAGTGCTAGCTTAAGGGGGACAGGGGGACCAAGAGGGACCCAGTACTTC